This T cell receptor beta chain was recorded in a study of T cells after yellow fever vaccination. Across the whole study: Low-cell-number fractions underwent preparation using SMART-Seq v4 Ultra Low Input.

This clonotype was seen only a few times. Its antigen is unknown. Overall study findings and caveats: Clonotypes appearing in both CD4 and CD8 compartments existed, and their share was small. Clones that expanded after primary vaccination mostly reappeared after the booster (approximately 96% CD4, about 89% CD8). It was a weaker secondary response, yet one that peaked faster, at day 5 versus 15.

The CDR3 is 14 amino acids. V dropped 0 bases and J dropped 1 base, with 7 bases sitting between them. CDR1 is SGHRS and CDR2 is YFSETQ in the germline V gene. TCRdb reanalysed the 5' RACE reads using MiXCR and keeps one entry per CDR3 protein. The sample lists 250,000 to 400,000 distinct CDR3 sequences, about 4.5% seen once, with roughly a fifth in the top ten. This sample comprised PBMCs, obtained 15 days after the yellow fever booster vaccination. The genes are TRBV5-1 and TRBJ2-5, with D uncertain. The TCR comes from a man between 18 and 29 years old who received the YFV17D yellow fever vaccine. The CDR3 loop is CASSLDGSQETQYF. In DNA form, the CDR3 reads TGCGCCAGCAGCTTGGATGGATCCCAAGAGACCCAGTACTTC.